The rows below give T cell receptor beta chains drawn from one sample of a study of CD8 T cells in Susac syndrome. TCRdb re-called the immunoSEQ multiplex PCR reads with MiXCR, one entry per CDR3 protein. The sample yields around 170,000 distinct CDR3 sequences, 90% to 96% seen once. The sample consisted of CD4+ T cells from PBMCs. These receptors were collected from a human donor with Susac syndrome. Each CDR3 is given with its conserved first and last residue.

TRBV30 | CAWSVLSIGELFF
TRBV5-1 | CASGQTNEKLFF
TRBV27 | CASSLESGSPLHF
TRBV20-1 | CSALWTSGGAYGTDTQYF
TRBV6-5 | CASSLDRGYGYTF
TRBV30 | CAWSPFLGQGAYEQYF
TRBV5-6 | CASSRTEGLAGSGTQYF
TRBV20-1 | CSARDPRLAGDETQYF
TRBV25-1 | CASSESGLFNNQPQHF
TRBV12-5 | CASDQGWGKSSYNEQFF
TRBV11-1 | CASSLDGGADTEAFF
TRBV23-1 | CASSPAACLTEAFF
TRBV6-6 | CASSYVSFSGNTIYF
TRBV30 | CAWRAVGGTEAFF
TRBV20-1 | CSANLAGAGETQYF
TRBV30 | CALRVVGSSYEQYF
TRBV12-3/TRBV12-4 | CASSLLGGPSDTQYF
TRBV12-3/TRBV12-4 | CASSFLGAGGYTF
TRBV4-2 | CASSQGPNNEQFF
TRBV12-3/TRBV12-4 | CASSARTGEDYEQYF
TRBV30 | CAWSGQFHSGNTIYF
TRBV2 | CASSEGNQPQHF
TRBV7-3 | CASSRGTPAGNEQFF
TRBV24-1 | CATSAAGYGYTF
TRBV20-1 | CSASRLVGGELFF
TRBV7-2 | CASSFVLGPQETQYF
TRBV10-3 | CAISESGEADTQYF
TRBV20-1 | CSALRTGEYGYTF
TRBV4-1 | CASSRDPRAGYTF
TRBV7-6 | CASSSVNLGVETQYF
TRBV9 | CASSVGGRGPSSGNTIYF
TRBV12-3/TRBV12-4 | CASSLGQGAVYGYTF
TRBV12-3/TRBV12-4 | CASRPDRGVGEAFF
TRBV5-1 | CASSFHQVPNYEQYF
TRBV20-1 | CSARVARVSYEQYF